The entry that follows covers one T cell receptor beta chain sequence. Its recognized antigen is unknown. Base quality data are lacking; no much larger clone is found one base away. These data come from a study of CD8 T cells in Susac syndrome (dated by TCRdb to between 2018 and 2021). For context, the study as a whole: Repertoire sequencing was used to test whether CD8+ T cell activation and differentiation in Susac syndrome was antigen driven.

From its cysteine to its phenylalanine, the CDR3 spans 13 amino acids. The read is trimmed to its CDR3 DNA, 39 bases read in frame from base 1. CDR1 SNHLY and CDR2 FYNNEI are derived from the germline V gene. V is cut by 6 bases and J by 7 bases, and the space between the germline ends is 15 bases. Peripheral blood CD8+ and CD4+ T cells from healthy donors, Susac syndrome patients and multiple sclerosis patients were profiled using high-throughput TCR beta sequencing. Treatment-naive patients with stable or active relapsing-remitting disease fulfilling revised McDonald criteria were used as multiple sclerosis controls. Bulk CD8+ and CD4+ T cells were purified by magnetic negative isolation, whereas CD8+ TEMRA cells were enriched by FACS. Blood was collected in EDTA tubes and processed within 24 hours, with PBMCs isolated through density gradient centrifugation. PBMCs intended for TCR sequencing were cryopreserved in liquid nitrogen and thawed later in a water bath at 37 degrees C. The sorted or isolated CD4+, CD8+ and CD8+ TEMRA cells reached a purity of at least 90%.

What the work shows at the level of the full study, not this receptor alone: The TCR sequencing and HLA analysis was acknowledged to have included a relatively small number of individuals.

RNA was extracted using the RNeasy kit, and about 0.5 to 1 microgram was reverse transcribed with random hexamers. The immunoSEQ multiplex PCR assay, covering 54 Vbeta and 13 Jbeta segments, was used to amplify TCR beta CDR3 regions. To correct PCR amplification bias, a synthetic template baseline was used for both primer optimization and computational correction. From the authors' description of their analysis: Reads were annotated to V, D and J genes according to IMGT and were analyzed with immunoSEQ Analyzer, with only productive sequences retained. Clonality was calculated as one minus the Shannon entropy normalized by log2 of the number of productive unique sequences. For each patient and control, public and private clones were evaluated within the 100 most prevalent clones. Susac-specific clones were defined as absent from healthy and MS cohorts, 1052 published viral clones and other ImmuneACCESS disease sequences. TCRdb passed the public sequencing reads through fastp at Q25 and MiXCR, retaining productive beta sequences. When rows share a CDR3 protein, they turn into one entry using the most common DNA and genes. These V and J calls are TCRdb output, not the study's own analysis. The sample includes 170,000 or so distinct CDR3 sequences, with roughly 92% observed a single time. The top ten constitute approximately 0.094% of the sample.

The sequence was collected from a human donor with multiple sclerosis. The sequenced sample was CD4+ T cells from PBMCs. Recombination joined TRBV2 with TRBJ1-2, with the D gene not clear enough to name. The CDR3 amino acid sequence is: CASRASTSGGYTF. The bases read TGTGCCAGCAGGGCCAGCACAAGCGGTGGCTACACCTTC.